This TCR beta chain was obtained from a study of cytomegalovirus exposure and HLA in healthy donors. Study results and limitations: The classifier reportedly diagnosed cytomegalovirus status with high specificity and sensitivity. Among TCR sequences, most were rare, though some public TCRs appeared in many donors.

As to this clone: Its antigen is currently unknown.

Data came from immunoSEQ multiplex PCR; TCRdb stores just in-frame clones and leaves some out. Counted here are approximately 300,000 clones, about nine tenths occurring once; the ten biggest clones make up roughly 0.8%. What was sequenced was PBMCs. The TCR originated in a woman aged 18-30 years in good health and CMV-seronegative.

DNA of the CDR3: TGTGCCAGCAGCTTCGAGACAGGGTTATACGAGCAGTACTTC. Encoded protein: CASSFETGLYEQYF. The rearrangement uses TRBV5-6 and TRBJ2-7, with 7 bases fitting TRBD1. Germline CDR1 and CDR2: SGHDT and YYEEEE. V gave up 2 bases and J gave up 4 bases; unmatched junction bases: 6. The CDR3 covers 14 residues. Using reference TRBV5-6 and TRBJ2-7 for the parts outside the CDR3, the full variable domain is DAGVTQSPTHLIKTRGQQVTLRCSPKSGHDTVSWYQQALGQGPQFIFQYYEEEERQRGNFPDRFSGHQFPNYSSELNVNALLLGDSALYLCASSFETGLYEQYFGPGTRLTVT.